This T cell receptor (beta chain) was documented in a study of blood T cells in healthy people across ages. The junction had 7 bases not matched to a gene; V was cut back by 5 bases and J by 2 bases. CDR1 is DFQATT and CDR2 is SNEGSKA in the germline V gene (reference sequence). The CDR3 is 15 residues long. A second PCR, run for roughly 7 to 12 cycles, used a sample-barcoded 5' primer plus a J-beta primer mix. From the 5' RACE reads, TCRdb called clonotypes with MiXCR, one entry per CDR3 protein. This sample carries 760,000 or so distinct CDR3 sequences, around a quarter of them seen once, and the ten largest clones take roughly a tenth. These data also formed part of another study, on T cells of mothers and their children. According to that study: Researchers put all of the extracted RNA into cDNA synthesis, using around 1.4 ug per 15 ul.

This TCR was sampled from a boy between 5 and 17 years old in good health. The rearrangement joins TRBV20-1 to TRBJ2-3; 10 bases align to TRBD1. Sequencing was done on a sample of blood. Here the CDR3 DNA reads TGCAGTGCTTGGGGGGACAGGGGATTCACAGATACGCAGTATTTT. It translates to CSAWGDRGFTDTQYF.